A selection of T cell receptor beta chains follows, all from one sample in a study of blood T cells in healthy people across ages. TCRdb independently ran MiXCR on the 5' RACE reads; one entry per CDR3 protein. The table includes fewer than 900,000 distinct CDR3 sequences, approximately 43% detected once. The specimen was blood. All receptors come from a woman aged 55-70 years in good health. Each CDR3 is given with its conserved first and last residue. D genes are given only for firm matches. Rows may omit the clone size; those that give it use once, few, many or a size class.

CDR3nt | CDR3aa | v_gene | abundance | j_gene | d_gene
TGTGCCAGCACCCCGGGACAGGGGGCTCTCGAGCAGTTCTTC | CASTPGQGALEQFF | TRBV9 | - | TRBJ2-1 | TRBD1
TGTGCCAGCAGCACCACCGGGACAGGGGCTGAAAAACTGTTTTTT | CASSTTGTGAEKLFF | TRBV2 | - | TRBJ1-4 | TRBD1
TGTGCCAGCAGACCTTTTACAGGTCCAGGGCAGCCCCAGCATTTT | CASRPFTGPGQPQHF | TRBV6-2/TRBV6-3 | - | TRBJ1-5 | -
TGTGCCAGCAGTGCCTTCCTCAGAGAGCAGTACTTC | CASSAFLREQYF | TRBV6-2/TRBV6-3 | - | TRBJ2-4 | -
TGTGCCAGCAGCTTATCTCGGGGATCTGGGGCCAACGTCCTGACTTTC | CASSLSRGSGANVLTF | TRBV7-3 | many | TRBJ2-6 | -
TGCAGTGCTTATCCCGTAGCGGGAGGGGGAACAAATGAGCAGTACTTC | CSAYPVAGGGTNEQYF | TRBV20-1 | few | TRBJ2-7 | TRBD2
TGCAGCGTTGGTGGACAGGGCTACAATGAGCAGTACTTC | CSVGGQGYNEQYF | TRBV29-1 | few | TRBJ2-7 | TRBD1
TGTGCCAGCAGTCCCGCCGGGACAGGATACAACAATGAGCAGTTCTTC | CASSPAGTGYNNEQFF | TRBV5-6 | few | TRBJ2-1 | TRBD1
TGTGCCAGCAGTCCCCTGACAGGAACCTACGAGCAGTACTTC | CASSPLTGTYEQYF | TRBV27 | few | TRBJ2-7 | -
TGTGCCAGCAGACCACCCCCAGCGGGGGGCTCCTACAATGAGCAGTTCTTC | CASRPPPAGGSYNEQFF | TRBV6-1 | - | TRBJ2-1 | TRBD2
TGCAGTGCTAGAGATCCAAGCGGGGGCACTGAGACCCAGTACTTC | CSARDPSGGTETQYF | TRBV20-1 | few | TRBJ2-5 | TRBD2
TGTGCCAGCAGGGGCAGGACTGGGTCCGACGAGCAGTACTTC | CASRGRTGSDEQYF | TRBV9 | - | TRBJ2-7 | -
TGTGCCAGCAGCTGGGGAGCAGAGACCCAGTACTTC | CASSWGAETQYF | TRBV5-6 | - | TRBJ2-5 | -
TGTGCCAGCAGCTACCCCGACAGTGCGGCCAACGTCCTGACTTTC | CASSYPDSAANVLTF | TRBV7-2 | many | TRBJ2-6 | -
TGTGCCAGCATTCCGGGACAGGAGAACACCGGGGAGCTGTTTTTT | CASIPGQENTGELFF | TRBV12-3/TRBV12-4 | few | TRBJ2-2 | TRBD1
TGTGCCAGCAGTGAAGCGGGGACAGGGAGAGGTGAAAAACTGTTTTTT | CASSEAGTGRGEKLFF | TRBV6-1 | - | TRBJ1-4 | TRBD1
TGCAGTGCTATAGGGGTCCACCGATACTACAATGAGCAGTTCTTC | CSAIGVHRYYNEQFF | TRBV20-1 | few | TRBJ2-1 | -
TGCAGTGCTAGTGGGGATATAATGACCTACGAGCAGTACTTC | CSASGDIMTYEQYF | TRBV20-1 | - | TRBJ2-7 | -
TGTGCCGGCAGAAGAATACAGGGGAAAAGCGAGCAGTACTTC | CAGRRIQGKSEQYF | TRBV7-2 | - | TRBJ2-7 | TRBD1
TGTGCCAGCAGTTACAGGAGGGGCAGGCAGAGCAATGAGCAGTTCTTC | CASSYRRGRQSNEQFF | TRBV6-5 | few | TRBJ2-1 | -
TGTGCCAGCAGCGTAGCTGTAGGACAATATGGCTACACCTTC | CASSVAVGQYGYTF | TRBV9 | - | TRBJ1-2 | -
TGTGCCAGCAGTGAATTCTCAGGGCCCGGGGAGCTGTTTTTT | CASSEFSGPGELFF | TRBV25-1 | - | TRBJ2-2 | -
TGCAGCGTTGAAGATGGACAGACTAGCAATCAGCCCCAGCATTTT | CSVEDGQTSNQPQHF | TRBV29-1 | - | TRBJ1-5 | -
TGTGCCAGCAGCGTAGTAGGGAACCGCACAGATACGCAGTATTTT | CASSVVGNRTDTQYF | TRBV9 | many | TRBJ2-3 | -
TGCAGTGCCCAATACAATGAGCAGTTCTTC | CSAQYNEQFF | TRBV20-1 | - | TRBJ2-1 | -
TGCGCCAGCAGCCGGCCGTCACTAGCGGGGAGCACAGATACGCAGTATTTT | CASSRPSLAGSTDTQYF | TRBV5-1 | few | TRBJ2-3 | TRBD2
TGCGCCAGCAGCTCTACTAGCGGCACGAACACCGGGGAGCTGTTTTTT | CASSSTSGTNTGELFF | TRBV5-1 | once | TRBJ2-2 | TRBD2
TGTGCCATCAGTGAGGTGACAGGGGGCGAGCAGTACTTC | CAISEVTGGEQYF | TRBV10-3 | - | TRBJ2-7 | TRBD1
TGTGCCGCAGCTGGGAGCTCCTACGAGCAGTACTTC | CAAAGSSYEQYF | TRBV10-3 | - | TRBJ2-7 | -
TGTGCCAGCAGCTTAACGGCGGGGGGGCTAGCGACCCAGTACTTC | CASSLTAGGLATQYF | TRBV5-6 | - | TRBJ2-5 | TRBD2
TGTGCCAGCACCCTGGTCCCGTATGGCTACACCTTC | CASTLVPYGYTF | TRBV12-3/TRBV12-4 | few | TRBJ1-2 | -
TGTGCCAGCAGCAAGGGACTAGCGTACACAGATACGCAGTATTTT | CASSKGLAYTDTQYF | TRBV7-7 | - | TRBJ2-3 | TRBD2
TGTGCCGCCAGTGACCCTCTGGACGATGAGCAGTTCTTC | CAASDPLDDEQFF | TRBV24-1 | - | TRBJ2-1 | -
TGTGCCAGCAGCGCTACACAATCAGGGGGAGGTAACTATGGCTACACCTTC | CASSATQSGGGNYGYTF | TRBV25-1 | once | TRBJ1-2 | TRBD1
TGTGCCAGCAGCGTAGGGGCAGGGGGCAACTACGAGCAGTACTTC | CASSVGAGGNYEQYF | TRBV9 | - | TRBJ2-7 | TRBD1
TGCAGCGTTGACAGGGACTACACAGATACGCAGTATTTT | CSVDRDYTDTQYF | TRBV29-1 | few | TRBJ2-3 | TRBD2
TGCAGTGCTAGAGCGGCTAGCGGGGGTGAGACCCAGTACTTC | CSARAASGGETQYF | TRBV20-1 | - | TRBJ2-5 | TRBD2
TGCAGTGCCCCAGGGGGGACTCTACGGAATGAGCAGTACTTC | CSAPGGTLRNEQYF | TRBV20-1 | - | TRBJ2-5 | -
TGTGCCAGCAGCTTAGGGACCTCGCGGTTCTTC | CASSLGTSRFF | TRBV7-2 | once | TRBJ2-1 | -
TGTGCCAGCAGCTCCCGGGAGGGACAGGGGAATGAAAAACTGTTTTTT | CASSSREGQGNEKLFF | TRBV7-8 | few | TRBJ1-4 | TRBD1
TGTGCCTGCCACTCATCATCGAGCGGAAAACTGTTTTTT | CACHSSSSGKLFF | TRBV30 | few | TRBJ1-4 | -
TGTGCCAGCAGTTCCCCTGGGGGGGGCAAGTACGAGCAGTACTTC | CASSSPGGGKYEQYF | TRBV6-5 | few | TRBJ2-7 | -
TGCAGTGCCCCCAGGGGCGGACAGTACTACGAGCAGTACTTC | CSAPRGGQYYEQYF | TRBV20-1 | - | TRBJ2-7 | -
TGCAGTGCTAAACCCTACCCTGAGCTAGCGGGACGCGAGCAGTACTTC | CSAKPYPELAGREQYF | TRBV20-1 | few | TRBJ2-7 | TRBD2
TGTGCCAGCAGCTGGGGACAGCCCTACGAGCAGTACTTC | CASSWGQPYEQYF | TRBV7-2 | few | TRBJ2-7 | TRBD1
TGTGCCAGCAGTTCCAGGGAGCGGGGGGGCAATGAGCAGTTCTTC | CASSSRERGGNEQFF | TRBV6-2/TRBV6-3 | - | TRBJ2-1 | TRBD2
TGCAGTGCTAGCAGGGAAATTAGCAATCAGCCCCAGCATTTT | CSASREISNQPQHF | TRBV20-1 | - | TRBJ1-5 | -